This entry is about one T cell receptor (beta chain). This clone was detected only a few times. The antigen this receptor binds is unknown. Nothing much larger sits one base from this clone, and base qualities are not available. Taken with the paper, the label for time point translates to: baseline before oral tofacitinib. Lesional scalp punch biopsies and peripheral blood were collected from alopecia areata patients. After PBMCs were isolated by density centrifugation and stained for CD3, CD4 and CD8, a FACSAria was used to sort CD4+ and CD8+ T cells. This sample stems from a study of CD8+ T cells in alopecia areata (dated by TCRdb to 2017 to 2018). Describing the broader study: Treated patients were enrolled in an open-label pilot trial of oral tofacitinib at 5 to 10 mg twice daily for moderate-to-severe alopecia areata. The RNA source kit depended on sample type: the PAXgene miRNA kit for fixed scalp, the miRNeasy kit for PBMCs, and the RNeasy kit for mouse skin. Biopsies were taken from tofacitinib-treated patients at baseline and at 4 and 24 weeks of treatment, and a later scalp biopsy was taken in several of the tofacitinib-treated patients. Amplification of TCRbeta CDR3 regions was done by immunoSEQ multiplex PCR using 35 Vbeta forward primers and 13 Jbeta reverse primers. Patients stayed on tofacitinib for 6 to 18 months and then had 6 months of follow-up off drug so that delayed response and recurrence could be assessed. In both human patients and the C3H/HeJ mouse model, the study applied high-throughput TCRbeta sequencing to look at T cell clonal expansion in alopecia areata. Scalp tissue and sorted CD4+ and CD8+ peripheral blood T cells from patchy and totalis/universalis alopecia areata patients and from healthy controls were covered by human TCRbeta sequencing. Scalp clonality was compared among normal scalp (n=4), patchy alopecia areata scalp (n=8), and alopecia totalis/universalis scalp (n=8). What the authors observed across the whole study: Higher clonality and more expanded CD8+ clones were observed in lesional scalp than in normal scalp, particularly in alopecia totalis/universalis, a finding suggestive of antigenic drive. Shared TCR sequences between patients were less evident than in mice, which may be partly attributable to HLA diversity in the patient population. Unlike mouse skin, which is dominated by gammadelta T cells, normal human skin has resident alphabeta T cells that are also sequenced, and this complicates analysis of the scalp TCR repertoire.

The germline V gene (reference sequence) provides CDR1 LNHDA and CDR2 SQIVND. The CDR3 has 15 amino acids, counting the end cysteine and phenylalanine. Only CDR3 DNA remains: 45 bases, in frame from the first base. The junction shows trimming of 5 bases on V and 0 bases on J, plus 13 bases between the germline ends. Library preparation was by the immunoSEQ multiplex PCR assay. RNA was extracted from all samples and reverse transcribed into cDNA as template for TCR sequencing. First-strand cDNA was synthesized using SuperScript III with a 2:1 mix of oligo-dT and random hexamers. Amplification bias was assessed with a synthetic immune receptor repertoire, and residual bias was removed computationally. Under the source paper's analysis protocol: Raw reads were preprocessed to remove errors, and CDR3 was defined by IMGT conventions from the conserved cysteine to phenylalanine. Clonality was computed as 1 minus the Shannon entropy, with the entropy normalized by log2 of the number of productive unique TCRs. Whether each scalp clone was CD4 or CD8 was inferred by checking scalp TCRbeta sequences against the CD4 and CD8 repertoires from sorted blood. The clones in this table, taken by TCRdb from immuneACCESS, are in-frame only. Not every clone is retained; where verified, under half of the shortfall comes from an unresolved V gene, and the cause of the rest is unknown. V and J calls and clone size are copied from that table; D and trimming were computed from the DNA. The sample table shows about 130,000 clones, and roughly 50% are seen once. The ten largest clones capture about 17% of the sample.

The origin of this receptor is a human donor with alopecia areata. The V and J genes are TRBV19 and TRBJ1-1, with TRBD1 as a weak D call on 5 bases. The source material was CD8+ T cells sorted from blood, sampled at week 0. The DNA reads as follows: TGTGCCAGTAGTCCCTGGACGGACATGAACACTGAAGCTTTCTTT. Translated, it gives CASSPWTDMNTEAFF.